Below are 5 T cell receptor beta chains sequenced from a single sample in a study of spatial heterogeneity in lung cancer. The time point denotes: sample taken at primary tumor resection. MiXCR was run by TCRdb on the 5' RACE reads, yielding one entry per CDR3 protein. Of 2,000 to 2,500 distinct CDR3 sequences detected, 7.2% appear once; the ten largest clones hold 11%. The sample here was normal lung tissue next to the tumor, taken at surgery. Source of these receptors: a female donor with early-stage non-small cell lung cancer.

By sample fraction, this clonotype is large. The chain is built from TRBV13 and TRBJ1-5; 7 positions agree with TRBD1. The V gene's germline CDR1 is PRHDT and CDR2 FYEKMQ (reference sequence). V lost 3 bases and J lost 1; bases outside the gene matches: 0. The CDR3 sequence is 14 residues long. Here the CDR3 reads CASSFRGSNQPQHF. In nucleotides, the CDR3 is TGTGCCAGCAGCTTCAGGGGGAGCAATCAGCCCCAGCATTTT. The full variable domain, completed using reference TRBV13 and TRBJ1-5, is AAGVIQSPRHLIKEKRETATLKCYPIPRHDTVYWYQQGPGQDPQFLISFYEKMQSDKGSIPDRFSAQQFSDYHSELNMSSLELGDSALYFCASSFRGSNQPQHFGDGTRLSIL.

The chain links TRBV7-2 to TRBJ2-1; unclear D gene. Trimming cost V 3 bases and J 4 bases, with 13 bases left between them. CDR3 length equals 15 residues. The germline V gene encodes CDR1 SGHTA and CDR2 FQGNSA. CDR3 in amino acids: CASSFQRRSYNEQFF. The DNA for the CDR3 is TGTGCCAGCAGCTTCCAGCGTAGGTCGTACAATGAGCAGTTCTTC.

By sample fraction, this clonotype is medium-sized. V gene TRBV7-2 combines with J gene TRBJ1-1, with no clear D. Trimming pared 8 bases from V and 1 base from J, leaving 11 bases between. From germline, CDR1 is SGHTA and CDR2 FQGNSA. This CDR3 spans 13 amino acids. The CDR3 DNA follows: TGTGCCAGCCGGTTAGGCAGGAACACTGAAGCTTTCTTT. As protein: CASRLGRNTEAFF.

This clonotype is judged large (0.1 to 1%). The V call is TRBV2, the J call TRBJ2-1; perhaps TRBD2 as D (5 bases). Germline CDR1 is SNHLY and CDR2 is FYNNEI. Trimming removed 5 bases from V and 10 bases from J, with 12 bases in between. The CDR3 length is 12 residues. The CDR3 is CASSPLASEQFF. CDR3 in DNA: TGTGCCAGCAGTCCTCTAGCATCCGAGCAGTTCTTC.

By share of the sample, this clonotype is medium-sized. This chain joins TRBV19 and TRBJ2-3, with TRBD1 matching 9 bases. In germline, CDR1 is LNHDA, CDR2 SQIVND (reference sequence). V lost 5 bases to trimming and J lost 6 bases; unmatched junction nucleotides: 6. CDR3 length equals 14 residues. Written as DNA, the CDR3 is TGTGCCAGTAGTGGACGGGACAGGGTGGATACGCAGTATTTT. Amino acids: CASSGRDRVDTQYF.